Listed here are 15 T cell receptor beta chains from one sample, sequenced in a study of blood T cell repertoires in COVID-19. Produced via immunoSEQ multiplex PCR; TCRdb's table is partial and in-frame only. Of about 270,000 clones in the sample, just under 85% were seen once. Sample: peripheral blood. These receptors originate from a woman between 45 and 65 years old with active or convalescent COVID-19.

The chain combines TRBV7-9 with TRBJ2-2; TRBD1 aligns across 8 bases. The CDR3 sequence is 18 residues long. The germline V gene encodes CDR1 SEHNR and CDR2 FQNEAQ (reference sequence). The trim removed 2 bases at V and 0 bases at J, leaving 8 bases unmatched. The CDR3 here is CASSLRQGLGANTGELFF. The CDR3, as DNA: TGTGCCAGCAGCTTAAGACAGGGGTTAGGCGCGAACACCGGGGAGCTGTTTTTT.

The chain joins TRBV2 to TRBJ1-5; possibly TRBD1 for D (5 bases). This CDR3 is 13 amino acids long. The germline CDR1 and CDR2 sequences are SNHLY and FYNNEI. Trimming cost V 5 bases and J 8 bases, with 13 bases left between them. As DNA, the CDR3 is TGTGCCAGCAGTATCCGGGGGGAGGAGCCCCAGCATTTT. Amino acids: CASSIRGEEPQHF.

The chain is built from TRBV7-6 and TRBJ2-2; D ambiguous. This CDR3 comprises 13 residues. Germline values: CDR1 SGHVS, CDR2 FNYEAQ. Trimming took 5 bases from V and 6 from J, leaving 10 bases between them. The CDR3 loop reads CASSLSSAGELFF. As DNA, the CDR3 is TGTGCCAGCAGCCTTTCCTCCGCCGGGGAGCTGTTTTTT. The full variable domain, in which reference TRBV7-6 and TRBJ2-2 provide the parts outside the CDR3, is GAGVSQSPRYKVTKRGQDVALRCDPISGHVSLYWYRQALGQGPEFLTYFNYEAQQDKSGLPNDRFSAERPEGSISTLTIQRTEQRDSAMYRCASSLSSAGELFFGEGSRLTVL.

The V gene is TRBV3-1 (or the pseudogene TRBV3-2), the J gene TRBJ2-6; D perhaps matches TRBD1 (6 bases). The CDR3 contains 17 residues. The V gene's germline CDR1 is LGHDT and CDR2 YNNKEL (reference sequence). Trimming took off 1 base at V and 2 bases at J, with 12 bases between the two ends. CDR3 protein: CASSQGQGSPGANVLTF. The CDR3 nucleotides are TGTGCCAGCAGCCAAGGGCAGGGGAGTCCTGGGGCCAACGTCCTGACTTTC.

This clone appeared a single time. The V call is TRBV24-1, the J call TRBJ2-1; TRBD1 agrees at 8 bases. V gave up 4 bases and J gave up 4 bases; unmatched junction bases: 11. This CDR3 has 17 residues. CDR1 is KGHDR and CDR2 is SFDVKD in the germline V gene. CDR3 amino acids: CATSDSSGTGKYNEQFF. In nucleotides, the CDR3 is TGTGCCACCAGTGACAGCTCCGGGACAGGAAAATACAATGAGCAGTTCTTC.

This rearrangement joins TRBV5-4 to TRBJ2-2; D is perhaps TRBD2 (5 bases). The CDR3 consists of 14 residues. Trimming pared 2 bases from V and 6 bases from J, leaving 11 bases between. Germline V lookup: CDR1 SGHNT, CDR2 YYREEE (reference sequence). CDR3 coding DNA: TGTGCCAGCAGCTTCTGGACTGTTTCCGGGGAGCTGTTTTTT. It encodes CASSFWTVSGELFF.

As DNA, the CDR3 is TGTGCCAGCAACCTGGGACTAGCGGGACAAGAGACCCAGTACTTC. This encodes CASNLGLAGQETQYF. This chain joins TRBV9 and TRBJ2-5, with 13 bases identical to TRBD2. Germline V gene sequence: CDR1 SGDLS, CDR2 YYNGEE. The CDR3 consists of 15 residues. Trimming removed 6 bases from V and 2 bases from J; junction bases left unmatched: 4. The variable domain in full, completed from reference TRBV9 and TRBJ2-5, reads DSGVTQTPKHLITATGQRVTLRCSPRSGDLSVYWYQQSLDQGLQFLIQYYNGEERAKGNILERFSAQQFPDLHSELNLSSLELGDSALYFCASNLGLAGQETQYFGPGTRLLVL.

Only one count was recorded for this clone. The chain is built from TRBV4-1 and TRBJ1-5, with a weak D call TRBD1 (5 bases). Per germline, CDR1 MGHRA and CDR2 YSYEKL. The CDR3 spans 16 residues. The V end lost 0 bases, the J end lost 2 bases, and 11 bases lay between the germline ends. Here the CDR3 reads CASSQDGGIGNQPQHF. CDR3 DNA: TGCGCCAGCAGCCAAGACGGGGGTATTGGCAATCAGCCCCAGCATTTT.

This clone was found once. The rearrangement uses TRBV12-5 and TRBJ1-5; D is ambiguous. The germline CDR1 and CDR2 sequences are LGHNT and FRNRAP. This CDR3 is 13 amino acids long. The V end was cut by 6 bases, the J end by 2 bases, with 8 bases between. The DNA of the CDR3 is TGTGCTAGTGGAACTGATGGCAATCAGCCCCAGCATTTT. Translated, it gives CASGTDGNQPQHF.

This clone showed up just once. The CDR3, as DNA: TGCGCCAGCAGCTTGGAGGGGACTAGCTACAATGAGCAGTTCTTC. Residues: CASSLEGTSYNEQFF. V and J are TRBV5-1 and TRBJ2-1; 8 bases align to TRBD2. Germline V gives CDR1 SGHRS, CDR2 YFSETQ. V shed 0 bases and J 3 bases; nucleotides not matched to a gene: 2. There are 15 residues in the CDR3. Full variable domain (remainder filled in from reference TRBV5-1 and TRBJ2-1): KAGVTQTPRYLIKTRGQQVTLSCSPISGHRSVSWYQQTPGQGLQFLFEYFSETQRNKGNFPGRFSGRQFSNSRSEMNVSTLELGDSALYLCASSLEGTSYNEQFFGPGTRLTVL.

The V and J genes are TRBV6-5 and TRBJ2-3; tentatively, D is TRBD2 (6 bases). The CDR3 runs 16 residues. Trimming pared 2 bases from V and 7 bases from J, leaving 19 bases between. Germline CDR1 MNHEY, CDR2 SVGAGI. Here the CDR3 reads CASSYGRLAPQNTQYF. CDR3 nucleotides: TGTGCCAGCAGTTACGGGCGCCTAGCGCCCCAGAATACGCAGTATTTT.

The chain uses TRBV19 and TRBJ2-1; 7 bases line up with TRBD2. CDR3 size: 17 residues. The germline V gene encodes CDR1 LNHDA and CDR2 SQIVND (reference sequence). Trimming removed 1 base from V and 12 bases from J; junction bases left unmatched: 18. CDR3 DNA sequence: TGTGCCAGTAGTATAGGGCGGGGGATAGCGGGCCCCTCGGCGCAGTTCTTC. Translated, it gives CASSIGRGIAGPSAQFF.

This clone appeared a single time. The rearrangement links TRBV20-1 to TRBJ1-5, with 7 nucleotides matching TRBD1. V lost 3 bases to trimming and J lost 4 bases; unmatched junction nucleotides: 3. Germline CDR1 DFQATT, CDR2 SNEGSKA (reference sequence). CDR3 length: 13 residues. CDR3 sequence: CSASQGQNQPQHF. CDR3 coding DNA: TGCAGTGCTAGTCAGGGACAGAATCAGCCCCAGCATTTT.

A remark on this clone: Different DNA sequences within this sample yield the same CDR3. The chain employs TRBV5-1 and TRBJ1-1, with 7 bases fitting TRBD1. The CDR3 is made up of 14 amino acids. The J segment lost 4 bases and the V segment lost 4 bases, leaving 7 bases of the junction unmatched. The germline V gene has CDR1 SGHRS and CDR2 YFSETQ. The CDR3 protein is CASSRQGRGTEAFF. CDR3 DNA: TGCGCCAGCAGCCGACAGGGCAGGGGCACTGAAGCTTTCTTT.

V usage is TRBV3-1 (or the pseudogene TRBV3-2) and J usage is TRBJ2-7; 8 nucleotides agree with TRBD1. The CDR3 runs 14 residues. The germline gives CDR1 LGHDT, CDR2 YNNKEL (reference sequence). Unmatched junction bases numbered 0, after V lost 2 bases and J lost 0 bases. In DNA, the CDR3 is TGTGCCAGCAGCCAAACAGGGGGCTCCTACGAGCAGTACTTC. Protein product: CASSQTGGSYEQYF.